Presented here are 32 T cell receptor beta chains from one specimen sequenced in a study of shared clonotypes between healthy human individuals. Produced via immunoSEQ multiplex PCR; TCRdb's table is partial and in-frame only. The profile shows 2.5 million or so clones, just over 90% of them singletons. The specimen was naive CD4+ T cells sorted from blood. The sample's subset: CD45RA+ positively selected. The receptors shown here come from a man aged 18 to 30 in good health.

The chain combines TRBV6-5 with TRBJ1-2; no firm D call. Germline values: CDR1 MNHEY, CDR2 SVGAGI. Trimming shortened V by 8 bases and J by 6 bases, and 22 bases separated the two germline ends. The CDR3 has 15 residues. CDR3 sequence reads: CASGTPQEKNHGYTF. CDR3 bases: TGTGCCAGCGGTACTCCCCAGGAAAAAAACCATGGCTACACCTTC.

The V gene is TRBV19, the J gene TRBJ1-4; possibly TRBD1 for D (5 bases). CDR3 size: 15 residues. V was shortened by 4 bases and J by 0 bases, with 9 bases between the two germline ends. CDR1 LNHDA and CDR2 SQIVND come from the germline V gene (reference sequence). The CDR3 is CASSTSGSTNEKLFF. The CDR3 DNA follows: TGTGCCAGTAGTACGTCAGGGTCAACTAATGAAAAACTGTTTTTT.

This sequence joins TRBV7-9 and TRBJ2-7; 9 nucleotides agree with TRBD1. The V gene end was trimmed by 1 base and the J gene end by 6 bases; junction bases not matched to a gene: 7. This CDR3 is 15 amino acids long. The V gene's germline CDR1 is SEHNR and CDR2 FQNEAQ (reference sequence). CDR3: CASSLDRDREIEQYF. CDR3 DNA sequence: TGTGCCAGCAGCTTAGACAGGGACAGGGAGATCGAGCAGTACTTC.

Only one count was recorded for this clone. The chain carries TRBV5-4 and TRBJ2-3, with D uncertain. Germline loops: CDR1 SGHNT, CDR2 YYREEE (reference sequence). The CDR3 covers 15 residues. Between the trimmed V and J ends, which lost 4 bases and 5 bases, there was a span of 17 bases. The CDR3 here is CASSPGMGVEDTQYF. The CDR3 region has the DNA TGTGCCAGCAGCCCTGGGATGGGCGTTGAAGATACGCAGTATTTT.

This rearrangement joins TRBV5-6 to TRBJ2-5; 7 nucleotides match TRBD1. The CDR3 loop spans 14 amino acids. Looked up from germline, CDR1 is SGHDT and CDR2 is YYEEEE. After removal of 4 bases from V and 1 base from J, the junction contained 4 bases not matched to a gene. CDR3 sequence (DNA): TGTGCCAGCAGCCGGAGACAGGGCCAAGAGACCCAGTACTTC. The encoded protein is CASSRRQGQETQYF. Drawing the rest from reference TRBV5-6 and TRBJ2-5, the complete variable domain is DAGVTQSPTHLIKTRGQQVTLRCSPKSGHDTVSWYQQALGQGPQFIFQYYEEEERQRGNFPDRFSGHQFPNYSSELNVNALLLGDSALYLCASSRRQGQETQYFGPGTRLLVL.

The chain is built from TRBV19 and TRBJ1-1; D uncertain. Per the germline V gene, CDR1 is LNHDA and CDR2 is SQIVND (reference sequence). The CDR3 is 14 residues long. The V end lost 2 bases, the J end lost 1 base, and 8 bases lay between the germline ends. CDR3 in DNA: TGTGCCAGTAGTATAATGTTTTCGAACACTGAAGCTTTCTTT. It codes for CASSIMFSNTEAFF.

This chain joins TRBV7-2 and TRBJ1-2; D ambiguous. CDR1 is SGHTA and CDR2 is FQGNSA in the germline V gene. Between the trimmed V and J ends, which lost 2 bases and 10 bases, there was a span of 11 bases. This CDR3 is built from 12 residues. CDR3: CASSLYNSYYTF. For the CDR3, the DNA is TGTGCCAGCAGCTTATATAACAGCTACTACACCTTC.

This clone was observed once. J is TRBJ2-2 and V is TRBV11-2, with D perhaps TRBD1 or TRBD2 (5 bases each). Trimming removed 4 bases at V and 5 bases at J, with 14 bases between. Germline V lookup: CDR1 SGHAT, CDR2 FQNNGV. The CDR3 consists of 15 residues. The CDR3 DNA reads TGTGCCAGCAGCTACGGGACGATAGGTACCGGGGAGCTGTTTTTT. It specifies CASSYGTIGTGELFF.

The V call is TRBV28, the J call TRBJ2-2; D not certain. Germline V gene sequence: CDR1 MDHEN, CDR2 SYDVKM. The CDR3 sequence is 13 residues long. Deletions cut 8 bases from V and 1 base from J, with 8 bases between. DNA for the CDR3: TGTGCCAGCCTCTACGTGAACACCGGGGAGCTGTTTTTT. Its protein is CASLYVNTGELFF.

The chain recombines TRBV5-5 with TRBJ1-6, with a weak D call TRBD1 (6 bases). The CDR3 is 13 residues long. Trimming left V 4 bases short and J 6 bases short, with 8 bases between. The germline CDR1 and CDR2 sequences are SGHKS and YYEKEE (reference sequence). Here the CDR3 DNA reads TGTGCCAGCAGCCGGGACATTAATTCACCCCTCCACTTT. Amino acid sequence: CASSRDINSPLHF.

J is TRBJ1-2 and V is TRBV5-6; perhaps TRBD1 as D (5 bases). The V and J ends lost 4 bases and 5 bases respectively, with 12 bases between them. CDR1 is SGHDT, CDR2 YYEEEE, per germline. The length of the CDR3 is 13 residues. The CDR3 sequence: CASSRGGGYGYTF. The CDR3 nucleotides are TGTGCCAGCAGCCGCGGCGGGGGATATGGCTACACCTTC. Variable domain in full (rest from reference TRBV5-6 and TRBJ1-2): DAGVTQSPTHLIKTRGQQVTLRCSPKSGHDTVSWYQQALGQGPQFIFQYYEEEERQRGNFPDRFSGHQFPNYSSELNVNALLLGDSALYLCASSRGGGYGYTFGSGTRLTVV.

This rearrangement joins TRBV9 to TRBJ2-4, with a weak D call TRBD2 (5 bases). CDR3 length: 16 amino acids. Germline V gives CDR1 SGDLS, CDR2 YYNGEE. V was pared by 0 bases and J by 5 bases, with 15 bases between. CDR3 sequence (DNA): TGTGCCAGCAGCGTAGCGCCTTTCGCCGGGGAAAACATTCAGTACTTC. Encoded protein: CASSVAPFAGENIQYF.

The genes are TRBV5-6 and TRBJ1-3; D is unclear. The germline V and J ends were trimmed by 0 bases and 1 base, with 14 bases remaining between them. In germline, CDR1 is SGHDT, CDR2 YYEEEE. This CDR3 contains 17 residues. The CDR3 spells CASSLVVPERSGNTIYF. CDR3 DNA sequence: TGTGCCAGCAGCTTGGTCGTGCCCGAGAGATCTGGAAACACCATATATTTT.

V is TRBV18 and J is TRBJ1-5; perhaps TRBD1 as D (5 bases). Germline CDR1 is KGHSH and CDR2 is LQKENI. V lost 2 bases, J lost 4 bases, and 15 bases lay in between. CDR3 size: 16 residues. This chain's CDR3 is CASSPGAGSQNQPQHF. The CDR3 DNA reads TGTGCCAGCTCACCAGGGGCCGGAAGTCAGAATCAGCCCCAGCATTTT.

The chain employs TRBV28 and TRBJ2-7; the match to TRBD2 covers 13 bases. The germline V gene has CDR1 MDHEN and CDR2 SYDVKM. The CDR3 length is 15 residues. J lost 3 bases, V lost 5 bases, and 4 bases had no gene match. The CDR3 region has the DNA TGTGCCAGCAGTGTGACTAGCGGGAGGTTCTACGAGCAGTACTTC. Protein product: CASSVTSGRFYEQYF. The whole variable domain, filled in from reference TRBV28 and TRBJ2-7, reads DVKVTQSSRYLVKRTGEKVFLECVQDMDHENMFWYRQDPGLGLRLIYFSYDVKMKEKGDIPEGYSVSREKKERFSLILESASTNQTSMYLCASSVTSGRFYEQYFGPGTRLTVT.

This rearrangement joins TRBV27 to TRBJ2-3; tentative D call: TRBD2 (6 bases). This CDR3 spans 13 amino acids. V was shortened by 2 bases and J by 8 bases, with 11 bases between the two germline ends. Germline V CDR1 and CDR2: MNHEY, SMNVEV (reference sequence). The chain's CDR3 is CASSLNGGGTQYF. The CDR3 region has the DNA TGTGCCAGCAGTTTAAATGGGGGAGGTACGCAGTATTTT.

CDR3 protein: CSAAVRGGGADTQYF. DNA for the CDR3: TGCAGCGCGGCCGTCCGTGGGGGGGGCGCAGATACGCAGTATTTT. The chain employs TRBV29-1 and TRBJ2-3; D possibly corresponds to TRBD2 (7 bases). The CDR3 runs to 15 residues. V lost 7 bases, J lost 4 bases, and 21 bases lay in between. CDR1 is SQVTM and CDR2 is ANQGSEA in the germline V gene.

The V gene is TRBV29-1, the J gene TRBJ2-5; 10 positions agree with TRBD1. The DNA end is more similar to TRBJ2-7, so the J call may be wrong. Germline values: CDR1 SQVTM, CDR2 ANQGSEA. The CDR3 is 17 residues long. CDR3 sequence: CSVEIPGQGKFSYEQYF. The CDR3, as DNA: TGCAGCGTTGAGATTCCGGGACAGGGGAAATTTTCCTACGAGCAGTACTTC.

The CDR3 bases are TGTGCCAGCTCACCAAGGACAGCGGTTGGCTTCACCGGGGAGCTGTTTTTT. Translating gives CASSPRTAVGFTGELFF. The rearrangement joins TRBV18 to TRBJ2-2, with D possibly matching TRBD1 (6 bases). The CDR3 sequence is 17 residues long. V lost 2 bases and J 4 bases, leaving 17 bases between the germline ends. Germline values: CDR1 KGHSH, CDR2 LQKENI.

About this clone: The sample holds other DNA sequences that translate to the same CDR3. The CDR3 region is CASSEQGNTEAFF. The CDR3 DNA is TGTGCCAGCAGTGAGCAGGGTAACACTGAAGCTTTCTTT. This chain links TRBV6-4 with TRBJ1-1; possibly TRBD1 for D (5 bases). Germline loops: CDR1 MRHNA, CDR2 SNTAGT. Trimming took off 3 bases at V and 2 bases at J, with 7 bases between the two ends. CDR3 length: 13 residues.

CDR3: CAITAGLGRVNTGELFF. The CDR3 DNA reads TGTGCCATCACGGCAGGGCTCGGGCGGGTGAACACCGGGGAGCTGTTTTTT. The genes are TRBV10-3 and TRBJ2-2; D tentatively fits TRBD1 or TRBD2 (5 bases each). Germline CDR1 ENHRY, CDR2 SYGVKD. V lost 7 bases to trimming and J lost 1 base, with 19 bases between them. The CDR3 has 17 residues.

The CDR3 region has the DNA TGTGCCAGCAGTTTAGAGGTGGGGGGCACAGATACGCAGTATTTT. Residues: CASSLEVGGTDTQYF. The chain uses TRBV27 and TRBJ2-3; D may be TRBD1 or TRBD2 (5 bases each). CDR3 length equals 15 residues. V shed 2 bases and J shed 1 base, with 10 bases lying between them. Germline V gene data show CDR1 as MNHEY and CDR2 as SMNVEV (reference sequence).

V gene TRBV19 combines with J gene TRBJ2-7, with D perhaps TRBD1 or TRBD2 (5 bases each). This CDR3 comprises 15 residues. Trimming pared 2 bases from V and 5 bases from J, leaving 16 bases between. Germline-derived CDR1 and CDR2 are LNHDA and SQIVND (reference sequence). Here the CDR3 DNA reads TGTGCCAGTAGTATACTCGGGGCCCCATCACACGAGCAGTACTTC. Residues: CASSILGAPSHEQYF.

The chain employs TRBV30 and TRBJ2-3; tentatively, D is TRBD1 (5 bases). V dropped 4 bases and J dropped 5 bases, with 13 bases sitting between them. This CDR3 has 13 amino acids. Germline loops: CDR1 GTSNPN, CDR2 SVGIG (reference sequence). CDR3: CAWNTGRLDTQYF. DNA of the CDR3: TGTGCCTGGAATACAGGACGCCTAGATACGCAGTATTTT.

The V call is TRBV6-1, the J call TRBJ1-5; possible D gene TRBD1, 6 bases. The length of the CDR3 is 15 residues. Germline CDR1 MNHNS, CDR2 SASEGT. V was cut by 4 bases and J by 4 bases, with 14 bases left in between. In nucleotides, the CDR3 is TGTGCCAGCAGTGTAAACAGGGTTTGGAATCAGCCCCAGCATTTT. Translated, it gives CASSVNRVWNQPQHF.

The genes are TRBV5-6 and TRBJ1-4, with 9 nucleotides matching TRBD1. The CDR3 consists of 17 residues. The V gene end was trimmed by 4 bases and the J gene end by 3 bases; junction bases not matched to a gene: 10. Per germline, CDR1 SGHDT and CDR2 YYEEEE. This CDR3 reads CASSPPWTGASNEKLFF. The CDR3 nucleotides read TGTGCCAGCAGCCCGCCGTGGACAGGGGCGTCTAATGAAAAACTGTTTTTT.

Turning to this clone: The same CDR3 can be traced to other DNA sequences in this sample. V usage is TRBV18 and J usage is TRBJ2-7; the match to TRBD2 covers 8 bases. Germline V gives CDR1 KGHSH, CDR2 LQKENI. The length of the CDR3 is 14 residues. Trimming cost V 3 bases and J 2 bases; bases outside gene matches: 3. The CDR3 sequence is CASSPTGGAYEQYF. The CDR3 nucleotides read TGTGCCAGCTCACCCACGGGGGGGGCCTACGAGCAGTACTTC.

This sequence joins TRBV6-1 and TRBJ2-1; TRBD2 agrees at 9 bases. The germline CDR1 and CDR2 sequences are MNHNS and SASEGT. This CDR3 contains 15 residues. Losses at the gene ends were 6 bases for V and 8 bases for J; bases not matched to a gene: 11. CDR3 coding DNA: TGTGCCAGCAGAACGGGACTAGCTCGTACGGATGAGCAGTTCTTC. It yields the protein CASRTGLARTDEQFF.

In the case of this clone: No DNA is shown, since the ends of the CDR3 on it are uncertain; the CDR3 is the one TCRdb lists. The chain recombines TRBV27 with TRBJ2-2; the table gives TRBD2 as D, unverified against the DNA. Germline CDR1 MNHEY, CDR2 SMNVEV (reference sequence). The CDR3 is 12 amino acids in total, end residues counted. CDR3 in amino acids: CASSSPTGSCFF.

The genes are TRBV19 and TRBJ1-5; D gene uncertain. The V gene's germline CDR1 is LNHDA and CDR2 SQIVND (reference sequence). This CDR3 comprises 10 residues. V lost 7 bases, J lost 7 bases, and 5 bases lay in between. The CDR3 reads CASMEQPQHF. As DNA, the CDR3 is TGTGCCAGTATGGAACAGCCCCAGCATTTT.

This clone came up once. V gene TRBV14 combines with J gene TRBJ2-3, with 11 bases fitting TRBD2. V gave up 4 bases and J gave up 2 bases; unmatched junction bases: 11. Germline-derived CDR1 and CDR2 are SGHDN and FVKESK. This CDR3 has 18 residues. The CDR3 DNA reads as TGTGCCAGCAGCCCGGGATTCCCTAGCGGGAGGTTCACAGATACGCAGTATTTT. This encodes CASSPGFPSGRFTDTQYF.

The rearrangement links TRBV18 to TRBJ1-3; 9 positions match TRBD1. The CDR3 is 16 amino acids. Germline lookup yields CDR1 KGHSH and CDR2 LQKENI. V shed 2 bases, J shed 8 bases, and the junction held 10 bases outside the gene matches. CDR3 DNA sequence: TGTGCCAGCTCACCAACCGGGACAGGGACGGTATACACCATATATTTT. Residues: CASSPTGTGTVYTIYF.